A selection of T cell receptor beta chains follows, all from one sample in a study of blood T cell repertoires in COVID-19. Repertoires were generated with immunoSEQ multiplex PCR, while TCRdb's copy carries only in-frame clones and drops some. The table shows almost 400,000 clones, with roughly 90% occurring only once. The sample comprised PBMCs or T cells enriched from blood (not recorded which). The receptors were sampled from a woman aged 25 to 45 who had recovered from COVID-19. CDR3s include the opening cysteine and the closing phenylalanine or tryptophan. A D gene is named only where the DNA matches it firmly. Rows may omit the clone size; those that give it use once, few, many or a size class.

J,size,V,D,DNA,CDR3
TRBJ1-5,.,TRBV6-5,TRBD1,TGTGCCAGCGGGACAGGGACTCAGCCCCAGCATTTT,CASGTGTQPQHF
TRBJ2-1,.,TRBV27,.,TGTGCCAGCAGTTTAGGGCTATACAATGAGCAGTTCTTC,CASSLGLYNEQFF
TRBJ2-2,.,TRBV7-6,.,TGTGCCAGCAGCTTAGACTTCGGGGAGCTGTTTTTT,CASSLDFGELFF
TRBJ1-3,few,TRBV25-1,.,TGTGCCAGCAGTGAAGCTGGCACCGGAAACACCATATATTTT,CASSEAGTGNTIYF
TRBJ2-1,.,TRBV28,TRBD1,TGTGCCAGCAGTTTGGGACAGGGAAGAAATGAGCAGTTCTTC,CASSLGQGRNEQFF
TRBJ2-3,few,TRBV6-4,.,TGTGCCAGCAGTCGGGGGTCCGACACAGATACGCAGTATTTT,CASSRGSDTDTQYF
TRBJ2-3,.,TRBV10-3,.,TGTGCCGCCCAAGGGACAAACACAGATACGCAGTATTTT,CAAQGTNTDTQYF
TRBJ1-3,.,TRBV27,TRBD1,TGTGCCAGCAGTCGCCGACCGGGACAGGGGGCTGGAAACACCATATATTTT,CASSRRPGQGAGNTIYF
TRBJ2-7,.,TRBV11-2,.,TGTGCCAGCAGCCCTTTCGGAGGAAATGACTACGAGCAGTACTTC,CASSPFGGNDYEQYF
TRBJ1-2,.,TRBV9,.,TGTGCCAGCAGCCGTCGCGGGACGCGGGGCTACACCTTC,CASSRRGTRGYTF
TRBJ2-3,.,TRBV6-8,TRBD2,TGTGCCAGCAGGGGACTAGCGGGGACGGTTCGCACAGATACGCAGTATTTT,CASRGLAGTVRTDTQYF
TRBJ1-2,.,TRBV19,.,TGTGCCAGTAGTTCAGGGATTGTGTTAGGCTACACCTTC,CASSSGIVLGYTF
TRBJ1-2,.,TRBV18,.,TGTGCCAGCTCACCACCGACAGGAGGCGACTATGGCTACACCTTC,CASSPPTGGDYGYTF
TRBJ1-2,.,TRBV19,TRBD1,TGTGCCAGTAGTATAGTCTCAGGGGGCGTGCATGGCTACACCTTC,CASSIVSGGVHGYTF
TRBJ2-1,.,TRBV19,TRBD2,TGTGCCAGTAAGAGGGCGACCGGGACTAGCGGGGCGATTTTTGAGCAGTTCTTC,CASKRATGTSGAIFEQFF
TRBJ1-2,.,TRBV2,.,TGTGCCAGTTCCCGCGGGGGCGACTATGGCTACACCTTC,CASSRGGDYGYTF
TRBJ2-7,.,TRBV12-3/TRBV12-4,.,TGTGCCAGCAGTTTAACCGGGGCCTACGAGCAGTACTTC,CASSLTGAYEQYF
TRBJ2-7,.,TRBV14,.,TGTGCCAGCAGCCAAAGTATAACAGAGCAGTACTTC,CASSQSITEQYF
TRBJ2-1,.,TRBV4-3,.,TGCGCCAGCAGCCAGGGACCGGGACACCTTGTTTACAATGAGCAGTTCTTC,CASSQGPGHLVYNEQFF
TRBJ2-2,.,TRBV19,.,TGTGCCAGTAGTATAGGACCCGCCGGACAGACCGGGGAGCTGTTTTTT,CASSIGPAGQTGELFF
TRBJ2-7,.,TRBV6-5,.,TGTGCCAGCAGCAAGGGGGGGCAGCCCATCTACGAGCAGTACTTC,CASSKGGQPIYEQYF
TRBJ1-4,.,TRBV6-5,TRBD1,TGTGCCAGCAGTACCCGGGACAGGGGGGGAGGACTGTTTTTT,CASSTRDRGGGLFF
TRBJ2-1,few,TRBV7-3,TRBD2,TGTGCCAGCAGCTTAATGTCCGGGACTAGCGTGAATGAGCAGTTCTTC,CASSLMSGTSVNEQFF
TRBJ1-2,.,TRBV4-2,.,TGTGCCAGCAGCCAAGAAACTGACAGCTACTATGGCTACACCTTC,CASSQETDSYYGYTF
TRBJ2-2,.,TRBV18,.,TGTGCCAGCTCACCTAACACAGGGCTCGCGAACACCGGGGAGCTGTTTTTT,CASSPNTGLANTGELFF
TRBJ2-7,once,TRBV19,.,TGTGCCAGTAGTTCGGGACTTACCTACGAGCAGTACTTC,CASSSGLTYEQYF
TRBJ2-1,.,TRBV5-1,.,TGCGCCAGCCGCGTAACGAACAATGAGCAGTTCTTC,CASRVTNNEQFF
TRBJ1-4,.,TRBV2,.,TGTGCCAGCAATCGTCAGGGTCGTAATGAAAAACTGTTTTTT,CASNRQGRNEKLFF
TRBJ1-3,.,TRBV5-1,.,TGCGCCACGCGAGGCGGGGTCACGGAAAACACCATATATTTT,CATRGGVTENTIYF